The source of this T cell receptor (beta chain) is a study of blood T cells in healthy people across ages. The CDR3 is 14 residues long. Per germline, CDR1 SNHLY and CDR2 FYNNEI. Trimming at V came to 9 bases and at J to 1 base, leaving 7 bases not matched to a gene. For the second PCR, which ran for about 7 to 11 cycles, a sample-barcoded 5' primer and a J-beta primer mix were used. A single record per CDR3 protein comes from TCRdb applying MiXCR to the 5' RACE reads. The table records hundreds of thousands of distinct CDR3 sequences, over 20% of them present only once. The chain has TRBV2 and TRBJ2-7; TRBD1 aligns across 9 bases. This clonotype was sampled from a man between 65 and 85 years old in good health. The sequencing sample was made of blood. The CDR3 region has the DNA TGTGCCAGGGAGAGGGACAGGGCATCCTACGAGCAGTACTTC. As protein: CARERDRASYEQYF.